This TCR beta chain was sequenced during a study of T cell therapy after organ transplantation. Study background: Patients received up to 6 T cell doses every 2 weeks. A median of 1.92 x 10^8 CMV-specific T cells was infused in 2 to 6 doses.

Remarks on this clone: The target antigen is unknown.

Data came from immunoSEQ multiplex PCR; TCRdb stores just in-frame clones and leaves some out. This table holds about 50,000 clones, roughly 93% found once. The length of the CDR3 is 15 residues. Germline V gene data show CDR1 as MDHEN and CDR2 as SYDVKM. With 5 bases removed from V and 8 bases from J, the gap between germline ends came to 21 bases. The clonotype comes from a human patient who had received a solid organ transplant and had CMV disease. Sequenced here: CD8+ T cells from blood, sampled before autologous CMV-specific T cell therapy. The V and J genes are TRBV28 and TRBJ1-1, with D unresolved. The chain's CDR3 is CASSPPEVYSTEAFF. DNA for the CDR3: TGTGCCAGCAGTCCCCCCGAAGTATATAGTACAGAAGCTTTCTTT. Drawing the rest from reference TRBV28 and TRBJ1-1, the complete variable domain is DVKVTQSSRYLVKRTGEKVFLECVQDMDHENMFWYRQDPGLGLRLIYFSYDVKMKEKGDIPEGYSVSREKKERFSLILESASTNQTSMYLCASSPPEVYSTEAFFGQGTRLTVV.